The 7 T cell receptor beta chains in this list originate from one sample, sequenced in a study of blood T cells in healthy people across ages. With a J-beta primer mix and a sample-barcoded 5' primer, a second PCR ran roughly 6 to 11 cycles. TCRdb processed the 5' RACE reads anew with MiXCR; each CDR3 protein has one entry. The profile shows about 930,000 distinct CDR3 sequences, 25% to 35% of them singletons. This same sample was also taken into another study, of T cells of mothers and their children.

The source material was blood. These receptors all stem from a woman aged 40-49 years in good health.

The chain is built from TRBV3-1 and TRBJ2-7; 9 bases are a match to TRBD1. V was pared by 4 bases and J by 2 bases, with 6 bases of the junction left unmatched. The CDR3 is made up of 15 amino acids. The germline CDR1 and CDR2 sequences are LGHDT and YNNKEL (reference sequence). The CDR3 reads CASSPRDREAYEQYF. The CDR3 nucleotides are TGTGCCAGCAGCCCCCGGGACAGGGAGGCCTACGAGCAGTACTTC.

This clonotype came up a few times. The rearrangement links TRBV28 to TRBJ2-7; D is uncertain. Trimming stripped 4 bases from V and 1 base from J, with 11 bases between. CDR3 size: 14 residues. The germline CDR1 and CDR2 sequences are MDHEN and SYDVKM. For the CDR3, the DNA is TGTGCCAGCAGTTACCCGGGTTTGTCCTACGAGCAGTACTTC. Its protein is CASSYPGLSYEQYF.

The chain couples TRBV7-9 to TRBJ2-1; D is uncertain. The V end lost 5 bases, the J end lost 13 bases, and 30 bases lay between the germline ends. This CDR3 has 17 residues. CDR1 is SEHNR, CDR2 FQNEAQ, per germline (reference sequence). CDR3 region: CASSPGPPLGGSETQFF. CDR3 coding DNA: TGTGCCAGCAGCCCCGGGCCTCCCCTCGGTGGGTCTGAGACCCAGTTCTTC.

Points on this clonotype: This could be a read error, since a much larger clone is one nucleotide away. The CDR3, as DNA: TGTGCCAGCAGCTCAGCCCCAGGGGCTGGGGCCAACGTCCTGACTTTC. Its protein product is CASSSAPGAGANVLTF. The rearrangement links TRBV7-6 to TRBJ2-6; the D gene is possibly TRBD1 (6 bases). Germline V gene lookup returns CDR1 SGHVS and CDR2 FNYEAQ. The CDR3 is 16 amino acids. Trimming left V 4 bases short and J 2 bases short, with 12 bases between.

This chain links TRBV7-2 with TRBJ1-1, with 8 bases lining up with TRBD1. The J segment lost 0 bases and the V segment lost 4 bases, leaving 7 bases of the junction unmatched. The CDR3 is made up of 16 amino acids. Germline V gives CDR1 SGHTA, CDR2 FQGNSA. The CDR3 DNA reads TGTGCCAGCAGCTCCCCTTACAGGGGGATGAACACTGAAGCTTTCTTT. Amino acids: CASSSPYRGMNTEAFF.

This clonotype has just a few counts. The chain has TRBV12-3 or TRBV12-4 and TRBJ2-7, with TRBD1 identical over 11 bases. This CDR3 comprises 16 residues. V lost 6 bases, J lost 3 bases, and 10 bases stayed unmatched. Here the CDR3 reads CASSNDRDRGYYEQYF. The CDR3 bases are TGTGCCAGCAGCAACGACCGGGACAGGGGGTACTACGAGCAGTACTTC.

Comments on this clonotype: With a much larger clone just one base away, this may be a read error. V gene TRBV5-1 combines with J gene TRBJ1-2; D gene uncertain. The CDR3 is made up of 14 amino acids. Germline loops: CDR1 SGHRS, CDR2 YFSETQ. The DNA for the CDR3 is TGCGCCAGCAGCTTGGATCATGGAGGCTATGACTACACCTTC. Its protein is CASSLDHGGYDYTF.